The next 16 T cell receptor beta chains were all read from a single sample in a study of blood T cell repertoires in COVID-19 (TCRdb year 2020). The library relied on the immunoSEQ multiplex PCR assay. TCRdb's version of the immuneACCESS table is confined to in-frame rearrangements and falls short of the full clone set. An unresolved V gene accounts for under half of the shortfall where checked; the remainder is of unknown origin. This sample gives approximately 110,000 clones in total; around nine tenths of them show up just once. Of the sample, under 9% falls within the top ten clones. The sample taken for sequencing was peripheral blood. The receptors derive from a woman in her 70s who had recovered from COVID-19.

V gene TRBV6-5 combines with J gene TRBJ1-3; D remains unclear. With 6 bases removed from V and 4 bases from J, the gap between germline ends came to 16 bases. From germline, CDR1 is MNHEY and CDR2 SVGAGI. The CDR3 is 15 residues long. CDR3 amino acids: CASSPPGGAGNTIYF. CDR3 in DNA: TGTGCCAGCAGCCCCCCGGGAGGTGCGGGAAACACCATATATTTT.

The J gene is TRBJ2-7, the V gene TRBV5-1; D gene unclear. Trimming pared 5 bases from V and 5 bases from J, leaving 11 bases between. Germline V CDR1 and CDR2: SGHRS, YFSETQ. The CDR3 covers 12 residues. Here the CDR3 reads CASSVGGNEQYF. For the CDR3, the DNA is TGCGCCAGCAGTGTTGGTGGCAACGAGCAGTACTTC.

The chain has TRBV29-1 and TRBJ2-1; 9 bases are a match to TRBD1. Germline trimming cut 6 bases from V and 3 bases from J; bases unmatched to any gene: 9. The CDR3 runs 15 residues. Germline CDR1 reads SQVTM; CDR2 reads ANQGSEA. This CDR3 is CSVSQGAWDYNEQFF. The CDR3 DNA reads TGCAGCGTCTCACAGGGGGCATGGGACTACAATGAGCAGTTCTTC.

This clone occurred a few times. The CDR3 DNA follows: TGTGCCACCAACAGGGGAAGGGAAAACACCATATATTTT. Translating gives CATNRGRENTIYF. This chain uses TRBV10-3 with TRBJ1-3, with TRBD1 identical over 7 bases. Germline V CDR1 and CDR2: ENHRY, SYGVKD. V lost 10 bases and J lost 6; bases outside the gene matches: 9. The CDR3 has 13 amino acids.

The chain employs TRBV5-1 and TRBJ2-3; TRBD2 aligns across 13 bases. After removal of 4 bases from V and 4 bases from J, the junction contained 9 bases not matched to a gene. Germline V gene data show CDR1 as SGHRS and CDR2 as YFSETQ. The CDR3 extends over 17 amino acids. The CDR3 loop is CASSPQGTSGGADTQYF. CDR3 sequence (DNA): TGCGCCAGCAGCCCCCAAGGAACTAGCGGGGGGGCAGATACGCAGTATTTT. The whole variable domain, filled in from reference TRBV5-1 and TRBJ2-3, reads KAGVTQTPRYLIKTRGQQVTLSCSPISGHRSVSWYQQTPGQGLQFLFEYFSETQRNKGNFPGRFSGRQFSNSRSEMNVSTLELGDSALYLCASSPQGTSGGADTQYFGPGTRLTVL.

This clone was detected only a few times. CDR3 nucleotides: TGTGCCAGCAGTTTCCGGGACAGGGCGTTAGTTGGCTACACCTTC. It yields the protein CASSFRDRALVGYTF. The chain recombines TRBV28 with TRBJ1-2, with 9 bases that match TRBD1. The CDR3 is 15 amino acids. Trimming removed 3 bases from V and 7 bases from J; junction bases left unmatched: 9. The germline gives CDR1 MDHEN, CDR2 SYDVKM.

The chain recombines TRBV18 with TRBJ2-3; 7 positions match TRBD1. With V trimmed by 3 bases and J by 0 bases, 3 bases remained unmatched. The germline V gene encodes CDR1 KGHSH and CDR2 LQKENI. The CDR3 contains 15 residues. This CDR3 is CASSPGTASTDTQYF. Written as DNA, the CDR3 is TGTGCCAGCTCACCTGGGACAGCTAGCACAGATACGCAGTATTTT.

The chain uses TRBV7-9 and TRBJ2-7; 9 bases are shared with TRBD1. J lost 1 base, V lost 5 bases, and 18 bases had no gene match. CDR3 length equals 19 residues. Germline assignment: CDR1 SEHNR and CDR2 FQNEAQ (reference sequence). The CDR3 DNA is TGTGCCAGCAGCCCACCCGTGACGCCGGGACAGGGATTTTCCTACGAGCAGTACTTC. This codes for CASSPPVTPGQGFSYEQYF.

J is TRBJ2-5 and V is TRBV28, with 11 positions matching TRBD2. The V gene end was trimmed by 7 bases and the J gene end by 5 bases; junction bases not matched to a gene: 6. This CDR3 contains 14 residues. Germline V gene lookup returns CDR1 MDHEN and CDR2 SYDVKM. The DNA for the CDR3 is TGTGCCAGCAAACTAGCGGGAGAGGAGGAGACCCAGTACTTC. Amino acid sequence: CASKLAGEEETQYF. Using reference TRBV28 and TRBJ2-5 for the parts outside the CDR3, the full variable domain is DVKVTQSSRYLVKRTGEKVFLECVQDMDHENMFWYRQDPGLGLRLIYFSYDVKMKEKGDIPEGYSVSREKKERFSLILESASTNQTSMYLCASKLAGEEETQYFGPGTRLLVL.

The CDR3 coding sequence is TGTGCCAGCAGCCAAGATAACAGGGACAATCAGCCCCAGCATTTT. Residues: CASSQDNRDNQPQHF. The chain has TRBV3-1 (or the pseudogene TRBV3-2) and TRBJ1-5, with D tentatively TRBD1 (6 bases). The germline CDR1 and CDR2 sequences are LGHDT and YNNKEL (reference sequence). Trimming removed 0 bases from V and 3 bases from J, with 9 bases in between. This CDR3 has 15 residues.

V gene TRBV6-5 combines with J gene TRBJ2-7, with TRBD1 matching over 10 bases. After removal of 5 bases from V and 3 bases from J, the junction contained 7 bases not matched to a gene. Per germline, CDR1 MNHEY and CDR2 SVGAGI. The CDR3 spans 15 residues. The CDR3 sequence is CASSQDRGLLYEQYF. The DNA for the CDR3 is TGTGCCAGCAGTCAGGACAGGGGGTTACTCTACGAGCAGTACTTC.

The chain couples TRBV10-3 to TRBJ2-1; D gene unclear. V was trimmed by 4 bases and J by 8 bases, leaving 24 bases between them. The CDR3 extends over 17 amino acids. The germline V gene has CDR1 ENHRY and CDR2 SYGVKD. The CDR3 reads CAISAPDEFRVLHEQFF. The CDR3 nucleotides read TGTGCCATCAGTGCCCCTGACGAATTTCGGGTCCTCCATGAGCAGTTCTTC.

The rearrangement joins TRBV28 to TRBJ1-5; perhaps TRBD1 as D (5 bases). Germline assignment: CDR1 MDHEN and CDR2 SYDVKM. The V end was cut by 7 bases, the J end by 8 bases, with 18 bases between. The CDR3 has 14 amino acids. CDR3 DNA: TGTGCCAGCACCCGACGGCCCGTAGGGGAGCCCCAGCATTTT. It encodes CASTRRPVGEPQHF.

This clone occurred once. The rearrangement links TRBV24-1 to TRBJ2-1; 7 bases are shared with TRBD1. The CDR3 consists of 16 residues. V trimming: 4 bases; J trimming: 6 bases; junction bases outside the gene matches: 11. Germline V gene lookup returns CDR1 KGHDR and CDR2 SFDVKD. The CDR3 sequence is CATSDSGGVKVNEQFF. DNA of the CDR3: TGTGCCACCAGTGACTCAGGGGGAGTCAAGGTCAATGAGCAGTTCTTC.

The chain recombines TRBV24-1 with TRBJ2-3; D is unclear. The CDR3 length is 17 residues. Looked up from germline, CDR1 is KGHDR and CDR2 is SFDVKD. The V gene lost 9 bases and the J gene lost 0 bases, with 21 bases spanning the gap. Written as DNA, the CDR3 is TGTGCCACCCGGTTGAGGATTTGCAACCCTAGCACAGATACGCAGTATTTT. Protein sequence: CATRLRICNPSTDTQYF.

The V gene is TRBV10-2, the J gene TRBJ2-7; TRBD2 matches at 9 bases. The V gene's germline CDR1 is WSHSY and CDR2 SAAADI. V gave up 0 bases and J gave up 6 bases; unmatched junction bases: 6. The CDR3 is 15 amino acids. CDR3 sequence reads: CASSESGGRVGEQYF. As DNA, the CDR3 is TGCGCCAGCAGTGAGTCGGGCGGGAGGGTAGGCGAGCAGTACTTC.